This T cell receptor (beta chain) was captured by sequencing in a study of cytomegalovirus exposure and HLA in healthy donors. General study points: Earlier results showed most TCR beta V segments being productive about 87% or about 30% of the time. A later analysis, which compared TCR beta chains of equal frequency, found the HLA-associated ones more clonally expanded. The presence/absence work took it that sequencing depth was about the same across donors.

On this clone: The antigen is unknown.

Germline trimming cut 7 bases from V and 4 bases from J; bases unmatched to any gene: 5. The CDR3 totals 12 residues. Germline values: CDR1 SQVTM, CDR2 ANQGSEA. A multiplex PCR was run with 60 Vbeta primers and 13 Jbeta primers. Here immunoSEQ multiplex PCR was the method, and the copy in TCRdb shows in-frame clones only, minus some. The sample yields around 130,000 clones, roughly two thirds seen once. The chain has TRBV29-1 and TRBJ1-2, with 8 bases fitting TRBD1. Specimen: PBMCs. This TCR came from a man between 25 and 39 years old in good health and CMV-seropositive. This CDR3 is CSAQGAGYGYTF. In nucleotides, the CDR3 is TGCAGCGCTCAGGGGGCTGGCTATGGCTACACCTTC. Together with reference TRBV29-1 and TRBJ1-2, the CDR3 gives the full variable domain: SAVISQKPSRDICQRGTSLTIQCQVDSQVTMMFWYRQQPGQSLTLIATANQGSEATYESGFVIDKFPISRPNLTFSTLTVSNMSPEDSSIYLCSAQGAGYGYTFGSGTRLTVV.